This TCR beta chain appears in the sequencing data of a study of cytomegalovirus exposure and HLA in healthy donors. The PCR ran on 60 Vbeta and 13 Jbeta primers. Assay used: immunoSEQ multiplex PCR; TCRdb lists only in-frame clones, some missing. The sample has 95,000 to 100,000 clones, roughly 80% seen once. Germline V gene data show CDR1 as MNHEY and CDR2 as SVGAGI. The CDR3 extends over 16 amino acids. V was clipped by 3 bases and J by 2 bases; unmatched bases: 6. This clone appeared once. This sample includes further DNA sequences coding for the same CDR3. The chain combines TRBV6-5 with TRBJ2-2, with 7 bases identical to TRBD2. Sequencing was performed on PBMCs. The sequence derives from a man aged 55 to 70 in good health and CMV-seropositive. CDR3 DNA: TGTGCCAGCAGTTATCATTCGGGACTAAACACCGGGGAGCTGTTTTTT. This sequence encodes CASSYHSGLNTGELFF.